This T cell receptor beta chain was identified in a study of blood T cell repertoires in COVID-19. Looking at the study overall: The analysed material was cDNA or gDNA that came from T cells, B-cell-depleted T cells, or PBMCs.

As originally analysed: It was from reference gene primer amplification that nucleated cell counts were estimated. TCRdb keeps only in-frame clones here, not all; method: immunoSEQ multiplex PCR. V and J calls and clone size follow that table, whereas D and trimming were derived from the DNA. The table has approximately 97,000 clones, about four fifths seen once. In its sample, this clone was seen a few times. Sequencing input: peripheral blood. The TCR sequence derives from a human donor in a cohort sampled during active COVID-19.

The CDR3 DNA follows: TGTGCCAGCTCACCGGGACAGGGTGTTTCACCCCTCCACTTT. It encodes CASSPGQGVSPLHF. This rearrangement joins TRBV18 to TRBJ1-6; the match to TRBD1 covers 9 bases. The V gene end was trimmed by 3 bases and the J gene end by 9 bases; junction bases not matched to a gene: 3. CDR3 size: 14 residues. Looked up from germline, CDR1 is KGHSH and CDR2 is LQKENI.